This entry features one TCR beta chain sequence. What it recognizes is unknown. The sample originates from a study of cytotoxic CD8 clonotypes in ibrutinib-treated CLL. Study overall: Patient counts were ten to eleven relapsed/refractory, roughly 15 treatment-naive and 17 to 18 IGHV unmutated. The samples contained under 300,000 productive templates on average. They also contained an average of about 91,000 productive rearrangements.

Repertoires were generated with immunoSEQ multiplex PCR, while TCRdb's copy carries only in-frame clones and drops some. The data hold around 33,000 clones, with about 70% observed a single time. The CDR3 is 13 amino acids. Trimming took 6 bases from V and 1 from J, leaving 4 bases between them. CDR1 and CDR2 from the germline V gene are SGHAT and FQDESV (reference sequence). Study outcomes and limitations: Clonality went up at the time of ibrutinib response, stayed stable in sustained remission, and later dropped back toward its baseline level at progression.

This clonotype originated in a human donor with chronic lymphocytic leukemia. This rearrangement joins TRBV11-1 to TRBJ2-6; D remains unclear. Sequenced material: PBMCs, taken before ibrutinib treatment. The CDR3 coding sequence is TGTGCCAGCAGGGGGTCTGGGGCCAACGTCCTGACTTTC. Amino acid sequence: CASRGSGANVLTF.